This T cell receptor beta chain was recorded in a study of blood T cell repertoires in COVID-19. Some clones are missing from TCRdb's copy, which holds only in-frame ones; the method was immunoSEQ multiplex PCR. This table has around 300,000 clones, approximately 86% appearing once. Germline assignment: CDR1 LGHDT and CDR2 YNNKEL (reference sequence). Trimming removed 5 bases at V and 9 bases at J, with 11 bases between. The CDR3 is made up of 11 amino acids. In its sample, this clone was seen once. The V and J genes are TRBV3-1 (or the pseudogene TRBV3-2) and TRBJ2-7, with a possible D match to TRBD2 (6 bases). The source material was PBMCs or T cells enriched from blood (not recorded which). The sequence came from a young woman who had recovered from COVID-19. CDR3 nucleotides: TGTGCCAGCAGCACCCCCGGGGGGCAGTACTTC. Encoded protein: CASSTPGGQYF.